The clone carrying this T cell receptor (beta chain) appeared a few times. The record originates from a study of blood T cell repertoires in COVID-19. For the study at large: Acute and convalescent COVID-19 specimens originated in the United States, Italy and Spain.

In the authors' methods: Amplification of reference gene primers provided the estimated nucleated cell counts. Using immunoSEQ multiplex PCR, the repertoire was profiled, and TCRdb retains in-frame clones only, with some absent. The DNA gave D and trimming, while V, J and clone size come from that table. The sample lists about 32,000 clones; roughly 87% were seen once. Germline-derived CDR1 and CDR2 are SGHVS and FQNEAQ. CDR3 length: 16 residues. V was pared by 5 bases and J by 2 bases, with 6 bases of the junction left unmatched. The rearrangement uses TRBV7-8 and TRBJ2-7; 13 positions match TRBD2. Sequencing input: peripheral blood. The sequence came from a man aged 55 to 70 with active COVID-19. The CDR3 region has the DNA TGTGCCAGCAGCGTTAGACTAGCGGGAGGCCCCTACGAGCAGTACTTC. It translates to CASSVRLAGGPYEQYF.